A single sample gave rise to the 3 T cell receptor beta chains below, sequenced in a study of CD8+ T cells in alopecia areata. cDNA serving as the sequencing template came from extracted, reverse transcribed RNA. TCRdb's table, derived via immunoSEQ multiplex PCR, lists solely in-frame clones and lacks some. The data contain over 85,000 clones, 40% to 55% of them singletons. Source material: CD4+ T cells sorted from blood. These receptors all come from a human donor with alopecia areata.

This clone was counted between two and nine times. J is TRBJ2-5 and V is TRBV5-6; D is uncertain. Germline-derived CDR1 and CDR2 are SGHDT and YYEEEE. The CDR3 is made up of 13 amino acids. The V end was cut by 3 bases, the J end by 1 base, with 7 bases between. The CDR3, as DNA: TGTGCCAGCAGCTCCAGAGCCCAAGAGACCCAGTACTTC. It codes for CASSSRAQETQYF. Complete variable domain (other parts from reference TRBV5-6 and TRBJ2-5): DAGVTQSPTHLIKTRGQQVTLRCSPKSGHDTVSWYQQALGQGPQFIFQYYEEEERQRGNFPDRFSGHQFPNYSSELNVNALLLGDSALYLCASSSRAQETQYFGPGTRLLVL.

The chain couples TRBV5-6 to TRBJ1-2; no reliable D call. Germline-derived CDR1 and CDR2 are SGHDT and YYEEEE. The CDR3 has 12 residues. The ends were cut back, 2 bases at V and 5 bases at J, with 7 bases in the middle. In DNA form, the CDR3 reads TGTGCCAGCAGCTTAGACACGTATGGCTACACCTTC. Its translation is CASSLDTYGYTF.

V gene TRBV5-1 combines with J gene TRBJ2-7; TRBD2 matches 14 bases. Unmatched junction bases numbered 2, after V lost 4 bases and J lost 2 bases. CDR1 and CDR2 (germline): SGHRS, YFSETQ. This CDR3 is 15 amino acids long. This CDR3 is CASSATSGGAYEQYF. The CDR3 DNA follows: TGCGCCAGCAGCGCGACTAGCGGGGGGGCCTACGAGCAGTACTTC.